This T cell receptor (beta chain) was identified in a study of T cell changes during pregnancy in multiple sclerosis. This clone has a handful of counts. The CDR3 totals 12 residues. The V end was cut by 6 bases, the J end by 7 bases, with 12 bases between. Germline V gene data show CDR1 as ENHRY and CDR2 as SYGVKD. The table came from immunoSEQ multiplex PCR; TCRdb's copy has only in-frame clones and leaves some out. Of 65,000 to 85,000 clones listed, 92% are singletons. The specimen comprised peripheral blood, sampled after pregnancy. V gene TRBV10-3 combines with J gene TRBJ1-2; D gene uncertain. The sequence derives from a female donor with multiple sclerosis, enrolled in a pregnancy study. CDR3 residues: CAIRSGIVGYTF. The CDR3 DNA is TGTGCCATCAGATCGGGGATCGTTGGCTACACCTTC.